The 27 T cell receptor beta chains reported below all come from one sample, sequenced in a study of cytomegalovirus exposure and HLA in healthy donors. Use of 60 Vbeta and 13 Jbeta primers characterized the PCR. The method was immunoSEQ multiplex PCR; TCRdb's version includes in-frame clones alone and lacks a portion of them. This table has about 150,000 clones, about 84% appearing once. The specimen sequenced was PBMCs. All receptors come from a middle-aged woman in good health and CMV-seropositive.

The rearrangement links TRBV5-1 to TRBJ2-3; 7 bases line up with TRBD1. Germline values: CDR1 SGHRS, CDR2 YFSETQ. The CDR3 covers 17 residues. The ends lost 4 bases at V and 1 base at J; junction bases unmatched: 12. CDR3 nucleotides: TGCGCCAGCAGCGTCTACAGGGGAGAGTTGGGCACAGATACGCAGTATTTT. Protein: CASSVYRGELGTDTQYF. Drawing the rest from reference TRBV5-1 and TRBJ2-3, the complete variable domain is KAGVTQTPRYLIKTRGQQVTLSCSPISGHRSVSWYQQTPGQGLQFLFEYFSETQRNKGNFPGRFSGRQFSNSRSEMNVSTLELGDSALYLCASSVYRGELGTDTQYFGPGTRLTVL.

The chain uses TRBV5-6 and TRBJ1-1; D is ambiguous. Germline V gives CDR1 SGHDT, CDR2 YYEEEE. This CDR3 has 13 amino acids. Trimming left V 0 bases short and J 1 base short, with 4 bases between. The CDR3 DNA reads as TGTGCCAGCAGCTTGGCAGGGAACACTGAAGCTTTCTTT. Amino acids: CASSLAGNTEAFF.

The rearrangement uses TRBV11-3 and TRBJ2-7; 8 bases map to TRBD2. V lost 4 bases to trimming and J lost 2 bases; unmatched junction nucleotides: 7. CDR3 length: 15 residues. Germline V gene lookup returns CDR1 SGHNT and CDR2 YENEEA. The CDR3 DNA reads TGTGCCAGCAGCTCCCGGACTAGCCGAACCTACGAGCAGTACTTC. This translates into CASSSRTSRTYEQYF.

V gene TRBV18 combines with J gene TRBJ2-7; D unclear. The CDR3 runs to 13 residues. Germline V gene data show CDR1 as KGHSH and CDR2 as LQKENI. The V end lost 6 bases, the J end lost 2 bases, and 11 bases lay between the germline ends. The CDR3 region has the DNA TGTGCCAGCTCCCCTGCGGAAGCCTACGAGCAGTACTTC. It translates to CASSPAEAYEQYF. Full variable domain (remainder filled in from reference TRBV18 and TRBJ2-7): NAGVMQNPRHLVRRRGQEARLRCSPMKGHSHVYWYRQLPEEGLKFMVYLQKENIIDESGMPKERFSAEFPKEGPSILRIQQVVRGDSAAYFCASSPAEAYEQYFGPGTRLTVT.

There are a few counts of this clone. The chain combines TRBV30 with TRBJ2-1; D is ambiguous. Trimming took off 1 base at V and 0 bases at J, with 7 bases between the two ends. CDR1 GTSNPN and CDR2 SVGIG come from the germline V gene (reference sequence). This CDR3 region has 14 residues. The CDR3, as DNA: TGTGCCTGGAGTGGCGTGCTCTCCTACAATGAGCAGTTCTTC. Its translation is CAWSGVLSYNEQFF.

V and J are TRBV15 and TRBJ1-1; 9 nucleotides match TRBD1. J gave up 0 bases and V 8 bases, and 4 bases lay outside the gene matches. CDR1 is LNHNV, CDR2 YYDKDF, per germline (reference sequence). This CDR3 has 14 amino acids. The CDR3 sequence: CATERDRVNTEAFF. In DNA, the CDR3 is TGTGCCACCGAGAGGGACAGGGTGAACACTGAAGCTTTCTTT.

The J gene is TRBJ1-2, the V gene TRBV5-4; possible D gene TRBD1, 5 bases. CDR1 and CDR2 (germline): SGHNT, YYREEE (reference sequence). The CDR3 runs 15 residues. V was trimmed by 3 bases and J by 2 bases, leaving 14 bases between them. CDR3 loop: CASSSGGGANYGYTF. CDR3 in DNA: TGTGCCAGCAGCTCCGGGGGAGGGGCGAACTATGGCTACACCTTC.

The chain is built from TRBV7-3 and TRBJ2-5, with 9 bases that match TRBD2. V was clipped by 2 bases and J by 3 bases; unmatched bases: 4. CDR1 is SGHTA, CDR2 FQGTGA, per germline. CDR3 length equals 15 residues. The CDR3 is CASSLGAGGKETQYF. The CDR3 nucleotides read TGTGCCAGCAGCTTAGGGGCGGGAGGGAAAGAGACCCAGTACTTC.

The CDR3 DNA is TGCGCCAGCAGCCAAGAGGGCCTAGCGGCAGATACGCAGTATTTT. As protein: CASSQEGLAADTQYF. The chain combines TRBV4-1 with TRBJ2-3; 7 bases fit TRBD2. Germline V gene data show CDR1 as MGHRA and CDR2 as YSYEKL. The CDR3 spans 15 residues. The J segment lost 4 bases and the V segment lost 0 bases, leaving 4 bases of the junction unmatched.

This clone has just a few counts. The chain links TRBV2 to TRBJ1-4, with 8 bases lining up with TRBD1. CDR1 and CDR2 (germline): SNHLY, FYNNEI. V dropped 7 bases and J dropped 4; count of bases not matched to a gene: 8. This CDR3 has 15 residues. CDR3 residues: CASTVRGQGNEKLFF. CDR3 in DNA: TGTGCCAGCACCGTCAGGGGGCAGGGTAATGAAAAACTGTTTTTT. Variable domain in full (rest from reference TRBV2 and TRBJ1-4): EPEVTQTPSHQVTQMGQEVILRCVPISNHLYFYWYRQILGQKVEFLVSFYNNEISEKSEIFDDQFSVERPDGSNFTLKIRSTKLEDSAMYFCASTVRGQGNEKLFFGSGTQLSVL.

This chain joins TRBV19 and TRBJ1-1; 7 nucleotides agree with TRBD1. The CDR3 length is 14 residues. V dropped 7 bases and J dropped 0; count of bases not matched to a gene: 5. Germline CDR1 reads LNHDA; CDR2 reads SQIVND (reference sequence). CDR3 residues: CASIHRGLNTEAFF. For the CDR3, the DNA is TGTGCCAGTATCCACAGGGGATTGAACACTGAAGCTTTCTTT.

V is TRBV7-9 and J is TRBJ2-1; TRBD1 agrees at 7 bases. V trimming: 4 bases; J trimming: 8 bases; junction bases outside the gene matches: 14. The germline gives CDR1 SEHNR, CDR2 FQNEAQ (reference sequence). This CDR3 region has 16 residues. The CDR3 DNA sequence: TGTGCCAGCAGCTCACAGGGCCCTCTCCAGGGGGATGAGCAGTTCTTC. Translation gives CASSSQGPLQGDEQFF. The complete variable domain, with remaining parts taken from reference TRBV7-9 and TRBJ2-1, reads DTGVSQNPRHKITKRGQNVTFRCDPISEHNRLYWYRQTLGQGPEFLTYFQNEAQLEKSRLLSDRFSAERPKGSFSTLEIQRTEQGDSAMYLCASSSQGPLQGDEQFFGPGTRLTVL.

The V and J genes are TRBV19 and TRBJ2-3; tentatively, D is TRBD2 (6 bases). The germline V gene has CDR1 LNHDA and CDR2 SQIVND (reference sequence). The CDR3 totals 13 residues. V was cut by 8 bases and J by 4 bases, with 13 bases left in between. CDR3 sequence (DNA): TGTGCCAGTTGTCCGGGAGTACCAGATACGCAGTATTTT. Protein: CASCPGVPDTQYF.

The J gene is TRBJ1-2, the V gene TRBV27, with 9 bases lining up with TRBD1. The J segment lost 4 bases and the V segment lost 4 bases, leaving 7 bases of the junction unmatched. The V gene's germline CDR1 is MNHEY and CDR2 SMNVEV (reference sequence). The CDR3 covers 15 residues. The chain's CDR3 is CASSSPGQGGYGYTF. In nucleotides, the CDR3 is TGTGCCAGCAGTTCACCGGGACAGGGTGGCTATGGCTACACCTTC.

The chain is built from TRBV13 and TRBJ2-1; 14 bases align to TRBD2. CDR1 and CDR2 (germline): PRHDT, FYEKMQ (reference sequence). This CDR3 has 17 residues. Unmatched junction bases numbered 3, after V lost 5 bases and J lost 0 bases. This chain's CDR3 is CASSKTSGRASYNEQFF. The DNA for the CDR3 is TGTGCCAGCAGCAAGACTAGCGGGAGGGCCTCCTACAATGAGCAGTTCTTC.

The chain is built from TRBV29-1 and TRBJ1-1; 10 bases align to TRBD1. CDR1 is SQVTM and CDR2 is ANQGSEA in the germline V gene. The CDR3 runs 12 residues. CDR3 DNA: TGCAGTGCAGGGACAGGGGACACTGAAGCTTTCTTT. Protein sequence: CSAGTGDTEAFF. Drawing the rest from reference TRBV29-1 and TRBJ1-1, the complete variable domain is SAVISQKPSRDICQRGTSLTIQCQVDSQVTMMFWYRQQPGQSLTLIATANQGSEATYESGFVIDKFPISRPNLTFSTLTVSNMSPEDSSIYLCSAGTGDTEAFFGQGTRLTVV.

The count of this clone is one. This chain links TRBV23-1 with TRBJ2-7; 8 bases map to TRBD1. TRBV23-1 is marked as an open reading frame, function uncertain. CDR3 length equals 19 residues. V dropped 0 bases and J dropped 7; count of bases not matched to a gene: 20. DNA of the CDR3: TGCGCCAGCAGTCAATCCTCCCTCGTAGGACAGGGAGAAGGTGGGGAGCAGTACTTC. It translates to CASSQSSLVGQGEGGEQYF.

Details on this clone: The junction and the germline gene differ at one end; a read error may be behind it. The chain recombines TRBV27 with TRBJ2-7, with D unresolved. The CDR3 extends over 14 amino acids. CDR1 MNHEY and CDR2 SMNVEV come from the germline V gene (reference sequence). This CDR3 reads CTSSFTVPVGEQYF. The CDR3 DNA reads TGTACCAGCAGTTTCACTGTACCTGTTGGCGAGCAGTACTTC.

V gene TRBV2 combines with J gene TRBJ2-7; 12 nucleotides agree with TRBD2. CDR1 SNHLY and CDR2 FYNNEI come from the germline V gene. The CDR3 extends over 19 amino acids. J was trimmed by 9 bases and V by 4 bases; bases with no gene match: 22. CDR3 nucleotide sequence: TGTGCCAGCAGTGGACCGACTAGCGGGAGCTTCGGTACTGAACGAGGGCAGTACTTC. This encodes CASSGPTSGSFGTERGQYF.

The gene calls are TRBV6-5 and TRBJ1-2; no clear D gene. Trimming pared 2 bases from V and 4 bases from J, leaving 11 bases between. The CDR3 runs to 14 residues. The germline gives CDR1 MNHEY, CDR2 SVGAGI. The CDR3 DNA follows: TGTGCCAGCAGTTACGGGGAGGGCGCCTATGGCTACACCTTC. Translating gives CASSYGEGAYGYTF.

This clone occurred a few times. V is TRBV6-1 and J is TRBJ1-4, with D hard to call. Trimming shortened V by 6 bases and J by 6 bases, and 14 bases separated the two germline ends. The CDR3 length is 14 residues. In germline, CDR1 is MNHNS, CDR2 SASEGT. CDR3 loop: CASSPRRQDEKLFF. As DNA, the CDR3 is TGTGCCAGCAGCCCAAGGCGCCAGGATGAAAAACTGTTTTTT.

This chain uses TRBV5-1 with TRBJ2-6, with D maybe TRBD1 (5 bases). The CDR3 is 16 amino acids. Germline CDR1 SGHRS, CDR2 YFSETQ. The ends were cut back, 8 bases at V and 0 bases at J, with 15 bases in the middle. Here the CDR3 DNA reads TGCGCCAGTCAGACAGTTCCGGACTCTGGGGCCAACGTCCTGACTTTC. This encodes CASQTVPDSGANVLTF.

The rearrangement joins TRBV18 to TRBJ1-1; D not resolved. CDR1 and CDR2 from the germline V gene are KGHSH and LQKENI. CDR3 length: 14 residues. V was clipped by 1 base and J by 5 bases, with 11 bases between them. CDR3 sequence reads: CASSPRRVVTEAFF. For the CDR3, the DNA is TGTGCCAGCTCACCACGGAGGGTTGTTACTGAAGCTTTCTTT.

The chain is built from TRBV19 and TRBJ2-7; TRBD2 matches 16 bases. This CDR3 has 20 residues. Germline CDR1 LNHDA, CDR2 SQIVND (reference sequence). J lost 0 bases, V lost 7 bases, and 15 bases had no gene match. The CDR3 spells CASKQLEGLAGGPCSYEQYF. The CDR3 DNA follows: TGTGCCAGTAAGCAACTAGAGGGACTAGCGGGAGGGCCTTGCTCCTACGAGCAGTACTTC.

DNA for the CDR3: TGTGCCAGCAGAAACGGTTCGCGGGCTCGCTCCTACGAGCAGTACTTC. It codes for CASRNGSRARSYEQYF. J is TRBJ2-7 and V is TRBV11-2, with D possibly matching TRBD2 (5 bases). The V end lost 6 bases, the J end lost 0 bases, and 18 bases lay between the germline ends. This CDR3 has 16 residues. Per germline, CDR1 SGHAT and CDR2 FQNNGV.

V usage is TRBV19 and J usage is TRBJ1-1, with 10 bases that match TRBD1. V was clipped by 10 bases and J by 5 bases; unmatched bases: 4. In germline, CDR1 is LNHDA, CDR2 SQIVND (reference sequence). The CDR3 has 12 amino acids. For the CDR3, the DNA is TGTGCCACGCGGGGACAGGGGACTGAAGCTTTCTTT. Amino acids: CATRGQGTEAFF.

The CDR3 bases are TGTGCCAGCAGTCCGAGGAGCTACAATGAGCAGTTCTTC. It yields the protein CASSPRSYNEQFF. The rearrangement joins TRBV7-2 to TRBJ2-1; the D is unclear. Germline CDR1 SGHTA, CDR2 FQGNSA. The CDR3 runs 13 residues. Trimming left V 6 bases short and J 3 bases short, with 9 bases between.